This TCR beta chain derives from a study of low-dose radiotherapy and immunotherapy resistance in tumors. At the level of the study: Every two weeks, the protocol called for intravenous cyclophosphamide at 200 mg/m2. It was given one day before each radiation and immunotherapy administration.

TRAV and TRBV primers primed cDNA for both TCRalpha and TCRbeta. With a constant-region primer and a V-primer adapter, TCRs were subjected to 15 to 25 PCR cycles of amplification. TCRdb recomputed calls from the reads with MiXCR, one row per CDR3 protein. The profile shows about 39,000 distinct CDR3 sequences, around 20% of them singletons. The time point is: after trial treatment. Treatment given: LDRT plus nivolumab, ipilimumab, low-dose cyclophosphamide and aspirin (RACIN trial). V was trimmed by 3 bases and J by 0 bases, leaving 5 bases between them. The CDR3 spans 13 residues. Germline CDR1 and CDR2: LGHDT and YNNKEL (reference sequence).

The chain uses TRBV3-1 and TRBJ1-1; D not certain. The TCR comes from a female donor with ovarian cancer. Specimen: PBMCs, collected after low-dose radiotherapy plus immunotherapy. For the CDR3, the DNA is TGTGCCAGCAGCCAGGGGATGAACACTGAAGCTTTCTTT. Encoded protein: CASSQGMNTEAFF.